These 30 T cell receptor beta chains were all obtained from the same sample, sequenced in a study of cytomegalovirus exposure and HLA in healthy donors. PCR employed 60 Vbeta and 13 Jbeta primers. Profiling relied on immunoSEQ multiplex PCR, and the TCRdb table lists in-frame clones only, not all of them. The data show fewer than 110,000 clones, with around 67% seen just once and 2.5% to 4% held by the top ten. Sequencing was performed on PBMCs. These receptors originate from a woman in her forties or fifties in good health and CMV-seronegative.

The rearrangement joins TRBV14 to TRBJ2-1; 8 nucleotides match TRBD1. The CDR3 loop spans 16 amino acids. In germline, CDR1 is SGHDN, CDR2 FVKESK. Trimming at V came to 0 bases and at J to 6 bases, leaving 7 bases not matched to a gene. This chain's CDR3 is CASSQDVGQGRNEQFF. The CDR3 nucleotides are TGTGCCAGCAGCCAAGATGTTGGACAGGGACGCAATGAGCAGTTCTTC.

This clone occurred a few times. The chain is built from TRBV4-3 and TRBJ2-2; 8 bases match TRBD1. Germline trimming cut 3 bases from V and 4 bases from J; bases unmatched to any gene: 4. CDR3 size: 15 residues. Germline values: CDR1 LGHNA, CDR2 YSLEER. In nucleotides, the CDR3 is TGCGCCAGCAGCCAGGATACAGGGGGCACCGGGGAGCTGTTTTTT. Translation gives CASSQDTGGTGELFF.

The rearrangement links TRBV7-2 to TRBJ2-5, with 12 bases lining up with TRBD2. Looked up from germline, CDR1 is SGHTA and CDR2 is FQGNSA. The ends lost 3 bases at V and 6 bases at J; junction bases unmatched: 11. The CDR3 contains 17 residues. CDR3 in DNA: TGTGCCAGCAGCTTGGGACGACTAGCGGGAGTCTTGAAGACCCAGTACTTC. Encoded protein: CASSLGRLAGVLKTQYF.

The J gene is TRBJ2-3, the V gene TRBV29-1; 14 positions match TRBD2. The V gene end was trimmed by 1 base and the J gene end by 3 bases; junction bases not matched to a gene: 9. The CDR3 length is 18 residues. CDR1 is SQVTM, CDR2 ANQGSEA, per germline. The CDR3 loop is CSVEGPGLAGELTDTQYF. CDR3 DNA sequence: TGCAGCGTTGAAGGTCCGGGACTAGCGGGAGAGTTAACAGATACGCAGTATTTT.

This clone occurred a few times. CDR3 region: CASLTGDRLAGELFF. The DNA for the CDR3 is TGTGCCAGCCTGACCGGGGACAGGTTGGCCGGGGAGCTGTTTTTT. V usage is TRBV10-3 and J usage is TRBJ2-2; TRBD1 matches 8 bases. The V segment lost 10 bases and the J segment 6 bases; nucleotides outside the gene matches: 13. This CDR3 is 15 amino acids long. Per germline, CDR1 ENHRY and CDR2 SYGVKD.

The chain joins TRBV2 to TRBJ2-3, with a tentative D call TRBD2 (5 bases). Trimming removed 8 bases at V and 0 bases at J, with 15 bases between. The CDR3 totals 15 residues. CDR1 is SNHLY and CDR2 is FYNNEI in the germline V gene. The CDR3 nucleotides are TGTGCCAGCCGTGGACTGCGGACTAGCACAGATACGCAGTATTTT. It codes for CASRGLRTSTDTQYF. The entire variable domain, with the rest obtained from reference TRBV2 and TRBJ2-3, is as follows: EPEVTQTPSHQVTQMGQEVILRCVPISNHLYFYWYRQILGQKVEFLVSFYNNEISEKSEIFDDQFSVERPDGSNFTLKIRSTKLEDSAMYFCASRGLRTSTDTQYFGPGTRLTVL.

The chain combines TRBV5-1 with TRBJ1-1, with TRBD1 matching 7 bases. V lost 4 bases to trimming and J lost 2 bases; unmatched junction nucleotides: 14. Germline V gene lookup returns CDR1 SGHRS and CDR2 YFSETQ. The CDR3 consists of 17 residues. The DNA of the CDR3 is TGCGCCAGCAGCCGAGAAATTGGGACAGCTTCTAACACTGAAGCTTTCTTT. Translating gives CASSREIGTASNTEAFF.

The CDR3 protein is CSVVGGGAYNEQFF. In DNA form, the CDR3 reads TGCAGCGTTGTGGGCGGGGGGGCCTACAATGAGCAGTTCTTC. This chain uses TRBV29-1 with TRBJ2-1, with 9 bases aligning to TRBD2. The CDR3 spans 14 residues. The germline gives CDR1 SQVTM, CDR2 ANQGSEA. J was trimmed by 2 bases and V by 4 bases; bases with no gene match: 3.

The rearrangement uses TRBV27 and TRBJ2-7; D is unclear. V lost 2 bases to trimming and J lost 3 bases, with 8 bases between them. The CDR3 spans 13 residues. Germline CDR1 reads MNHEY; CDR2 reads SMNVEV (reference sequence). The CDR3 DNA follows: TGTGCCAGCAGTTTAGTAGCAAACTACGAGCAGTACTTC. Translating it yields CASSLVANYEQYF.

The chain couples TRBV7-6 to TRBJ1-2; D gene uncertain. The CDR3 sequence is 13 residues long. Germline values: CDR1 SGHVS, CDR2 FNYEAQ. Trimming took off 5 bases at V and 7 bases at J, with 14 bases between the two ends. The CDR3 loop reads CASSPSKSGGYTF. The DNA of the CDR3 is TGTGCCAGCAGCCCGAGCAAGTCAGGTGGCTACACCTTC.

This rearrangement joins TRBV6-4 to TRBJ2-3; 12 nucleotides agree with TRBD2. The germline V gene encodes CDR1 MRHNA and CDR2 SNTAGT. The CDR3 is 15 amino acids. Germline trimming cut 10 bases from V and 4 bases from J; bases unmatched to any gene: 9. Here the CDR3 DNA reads TGTGCCACCAGAACCCTAGCGGGAGGGGCAGATACGCAGTATTTT. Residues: CATRTLAGGADTQYF.

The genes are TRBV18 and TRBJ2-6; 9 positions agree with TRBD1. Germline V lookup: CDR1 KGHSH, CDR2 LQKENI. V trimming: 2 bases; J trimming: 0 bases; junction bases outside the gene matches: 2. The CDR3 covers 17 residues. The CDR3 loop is CASSPNRGLSGANVLTF. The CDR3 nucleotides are TGTGCCAGCTCACCAAACAGGGGGCTCTCTGGGGCCAACGTCCTGACTTTC. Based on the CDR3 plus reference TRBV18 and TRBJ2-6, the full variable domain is NAGVMQNPRHLVRRRGQEARLRCSPMKGHSHVYWYRQLPEEGLKFMVYLQKENIIDESGMPKERFSAEFPKEGPSILRIQQVVRGDSAAYFCASSPNRGLSGANVLTFGAGSRLTVL.

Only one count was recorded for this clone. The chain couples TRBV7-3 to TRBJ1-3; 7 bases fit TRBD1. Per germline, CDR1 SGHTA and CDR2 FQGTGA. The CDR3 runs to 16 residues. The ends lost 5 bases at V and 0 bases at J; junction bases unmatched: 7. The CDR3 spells CASSALDRLSGNTIYF. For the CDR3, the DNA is TGTGCCAGCAGCGCCCTGGACAGGCTCTCTGGAAACACCATATATTTT.

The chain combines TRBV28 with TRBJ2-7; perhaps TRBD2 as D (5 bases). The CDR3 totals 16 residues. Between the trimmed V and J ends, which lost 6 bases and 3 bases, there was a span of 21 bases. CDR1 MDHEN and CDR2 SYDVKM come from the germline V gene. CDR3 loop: CASSQMVLDSDYEQYF. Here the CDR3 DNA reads TGTGCCAGCAGCCAAATGGTGTTGGACTCCGACTACGAGCAGTACTTC. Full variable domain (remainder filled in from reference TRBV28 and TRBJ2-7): DVKVTQSSRYLVKRTGEKVFLECVQDMDHENMFWYRQDPGLGLRLIYFSYDVKMKEKGDIPEGYSVSREKKERFSLILESASTNQTSMYLCASSQMVLDSDYEQYFGPGTRLTVT.

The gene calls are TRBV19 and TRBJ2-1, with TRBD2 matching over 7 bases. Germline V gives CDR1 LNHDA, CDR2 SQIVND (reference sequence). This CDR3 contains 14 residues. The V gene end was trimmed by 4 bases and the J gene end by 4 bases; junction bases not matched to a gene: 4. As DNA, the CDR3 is TGTGCCAGTAGTAGGTCTAGCGGATACAATGAGCAGTTCTTC. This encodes CASSRSSGYNEQFF.

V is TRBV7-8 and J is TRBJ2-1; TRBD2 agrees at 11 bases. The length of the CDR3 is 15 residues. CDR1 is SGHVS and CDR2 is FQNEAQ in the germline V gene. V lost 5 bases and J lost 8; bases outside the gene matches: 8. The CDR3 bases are TGTGCCAGCAGCCGTAGCGGGGGGGCAATTCATGAGCAGTTCTTC. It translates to CASSRSGGAIHEQFF.

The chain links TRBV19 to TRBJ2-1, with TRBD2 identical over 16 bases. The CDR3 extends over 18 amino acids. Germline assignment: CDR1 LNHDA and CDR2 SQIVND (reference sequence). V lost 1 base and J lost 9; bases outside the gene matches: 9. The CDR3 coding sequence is TGTGCCAGTAGTATAGGCCTGAGGGGACTAGCGGGGGGGAGTGAGCAGTTCTTC. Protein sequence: CASSIGLRGLAGGSEQFF.

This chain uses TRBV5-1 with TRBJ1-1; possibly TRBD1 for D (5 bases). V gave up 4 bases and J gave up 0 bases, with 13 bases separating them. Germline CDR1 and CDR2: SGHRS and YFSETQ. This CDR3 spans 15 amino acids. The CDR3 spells CASSPGGGLNTEAFF. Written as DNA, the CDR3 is TGCGCCAGCAGCCCGGGTGGGGGGTTGAACACTGAAGCTTTCTTT.

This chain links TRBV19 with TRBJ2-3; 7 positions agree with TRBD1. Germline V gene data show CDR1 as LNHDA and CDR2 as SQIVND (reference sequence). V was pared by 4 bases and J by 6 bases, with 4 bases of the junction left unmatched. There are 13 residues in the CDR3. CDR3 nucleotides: TGTGCCAGTAGTAAGGGGGCGGAGGATACGCAGTATTTT. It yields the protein CASSKGAEDTQYF.

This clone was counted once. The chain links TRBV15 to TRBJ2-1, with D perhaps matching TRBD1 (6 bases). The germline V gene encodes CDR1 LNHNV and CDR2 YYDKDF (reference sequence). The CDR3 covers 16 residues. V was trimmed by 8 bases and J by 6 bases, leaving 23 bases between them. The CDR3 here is CATGVAKGVLGNEQFF. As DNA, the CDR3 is TGTGCCACCGGAGTCGCGAAGGGGGTCTTAGGCAATGAGCAGTTCTTC.

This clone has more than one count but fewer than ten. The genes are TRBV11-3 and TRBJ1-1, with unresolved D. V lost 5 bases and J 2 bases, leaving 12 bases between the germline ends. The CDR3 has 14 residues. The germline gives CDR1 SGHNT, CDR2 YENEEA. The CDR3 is CASSPLPPNTEAFF. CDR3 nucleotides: TGTGCCAGCAGCCCACTACCCCCAAACACTGAAGCTTTCTTT.

DNA for the CDR3: TGTGCCAGCAGCTGGGGGCGGTCTGGGACCCAGTACTTC. This translates into CASSWGRSGTQYF. The chain is built from TRBV7-2 and TRBJ2-5; D possibly corresponds to TRBD1 (6 bases). This CDR3 comprises 13 residues. V was pared by 4 bases and J by 7 bases, with 13 bases between. Germline CDR1 SGHTA, CDR2 FQGNSA.

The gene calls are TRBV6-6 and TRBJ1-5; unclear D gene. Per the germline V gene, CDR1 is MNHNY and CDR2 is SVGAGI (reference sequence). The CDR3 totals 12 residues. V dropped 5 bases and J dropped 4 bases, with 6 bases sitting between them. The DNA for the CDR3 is TGTGCCAGCAGTGCACAGAATCAGCCCCAGCATTTT. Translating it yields CASSAQNQPQHF.

DNA for the CDR3: TGTGCCTGGAGTCCAACAAACGAGCAGTACTTC. This gives the protein CAWSPTNEQYF. The chain links TRBV30 to TRBJ2-7; no definite D call. V lost 2 bases, J lost 5 bases, and 7 bases lay in between. This CDR3 comprises 11 residues. From germline, CDR1 is GTSNPN and CDR2 SVGIG (reference sequence). The whole variable domain, filled in from reference TRBV30 and TRBJ2-7, reads SQTIHQWPATLVQPVGSPLSLECTVEGTSNPNLYWYRQAAGRGLQLLFYSVGIGQISSEVPQNLSASRPQDRQFILSSKKLLLSDSGFYLCAWSPTNEQYFGPGTRLTVT.

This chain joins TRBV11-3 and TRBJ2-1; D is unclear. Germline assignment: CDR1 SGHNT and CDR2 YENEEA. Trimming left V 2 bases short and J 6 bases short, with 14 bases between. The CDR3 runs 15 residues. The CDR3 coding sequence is TGTGCCAGCAGCTTATTGACTCTTGTCCCCAATGAGCAGTTCTTC. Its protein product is CASSLLTLVPNEQFF.

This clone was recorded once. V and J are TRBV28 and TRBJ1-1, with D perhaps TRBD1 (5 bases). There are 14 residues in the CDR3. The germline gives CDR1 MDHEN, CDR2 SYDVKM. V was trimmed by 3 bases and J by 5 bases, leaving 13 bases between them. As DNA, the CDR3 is TGTGCCAGCAGTTTTTCTGGGGCCGGGACTGAAGCTTTCTTT. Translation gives CASSFSGAGTEAFF.

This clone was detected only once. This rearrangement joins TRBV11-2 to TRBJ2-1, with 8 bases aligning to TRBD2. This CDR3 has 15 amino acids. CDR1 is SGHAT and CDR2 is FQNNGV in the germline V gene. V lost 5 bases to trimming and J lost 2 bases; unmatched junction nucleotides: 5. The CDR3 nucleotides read TGTGCCAGCAGCCCATTAGCGGGGACCTACAATGAGCAGTTCTTC. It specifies CASSPLAGTYNEQFF.

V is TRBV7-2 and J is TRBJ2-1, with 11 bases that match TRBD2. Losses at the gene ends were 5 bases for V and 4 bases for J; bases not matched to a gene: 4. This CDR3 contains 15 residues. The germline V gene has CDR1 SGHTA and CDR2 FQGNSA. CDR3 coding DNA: TGTGCCAGCAGCCCGCTAGCGGGGGGTTACAATGAGCAGTTCTTC. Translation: CASSPLAGGYNEQFF.

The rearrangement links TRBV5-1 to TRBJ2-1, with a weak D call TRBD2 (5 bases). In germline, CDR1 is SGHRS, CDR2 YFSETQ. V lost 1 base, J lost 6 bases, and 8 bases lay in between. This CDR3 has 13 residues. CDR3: CASSLYGSNEQFF. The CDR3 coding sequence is TGCGCCAGCAGCTTGTATGGGAGCAATGAGCAGTTCTTC.

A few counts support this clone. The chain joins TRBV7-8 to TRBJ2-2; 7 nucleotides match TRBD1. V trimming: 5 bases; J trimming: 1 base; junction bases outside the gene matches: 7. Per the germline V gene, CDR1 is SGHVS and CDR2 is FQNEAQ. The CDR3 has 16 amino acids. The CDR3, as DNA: TGTGCCAGCAGCCCGACAGGGACCATGAACACCGGGGAGCTGTTTTTT. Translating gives CASSPTGTMNTGELFF. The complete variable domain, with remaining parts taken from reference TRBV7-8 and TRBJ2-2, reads GAGVSQSPRYKVAKRGQDVALRCDPISGHVSLFWYQQALGQGPEFLTYFQNEAQLDKSGLPSDRFFAERPEGSVSTLKIQRTQQEDSAVYLCASSPTGTMNTGELFFGEGSRLTVL.